This T cell receptor (beta chain) was found in a study of blood T cells in healthy people across ages. Points from the study as a whole: Higher diversity and more naive CD4+ cells were features of long-lived donors, compared to aged donors.

Investigators took around 10 milliliters of peripheral blood from every donor. The extraction recovered at least 5.5 micrograms of total RNA per sample. This clonotype was seen a few times. Antigen: not known. It was with a sample-barcoded 5' primer and a J-beta primer mix that a second PCR of about 6 to 12 cycles was run. The study obtained at least 2.5 million CDR3-containing paired-end reads from every sample. MiXCR, run by TCRdb on the 5' RACE reads, gives a single entry per CDR3 protein. The sample has 1.5 million to 2 million distinct CDR3 sequences, approximately 30% seen once. V lost 4 bases to trimming and J lost 2 bases, with 8 bases between them. Germline CDR1 and CDR2: DFQATT and SNEGSKA (reference sequence). The CDR3 is made up of 12 amino acids.

Sequenced material: blood. The origin of this receptor is a woman younger than 45 in good health. V gene TRBV20-1 combines with J gene TRBJ2-5; D is ambiguous. The CDR3 coding sequence is TGCAGTGCTAACCCCGGTCAAGAGACCCAGTACTTC. Its translation: CSANPGQETQYF.